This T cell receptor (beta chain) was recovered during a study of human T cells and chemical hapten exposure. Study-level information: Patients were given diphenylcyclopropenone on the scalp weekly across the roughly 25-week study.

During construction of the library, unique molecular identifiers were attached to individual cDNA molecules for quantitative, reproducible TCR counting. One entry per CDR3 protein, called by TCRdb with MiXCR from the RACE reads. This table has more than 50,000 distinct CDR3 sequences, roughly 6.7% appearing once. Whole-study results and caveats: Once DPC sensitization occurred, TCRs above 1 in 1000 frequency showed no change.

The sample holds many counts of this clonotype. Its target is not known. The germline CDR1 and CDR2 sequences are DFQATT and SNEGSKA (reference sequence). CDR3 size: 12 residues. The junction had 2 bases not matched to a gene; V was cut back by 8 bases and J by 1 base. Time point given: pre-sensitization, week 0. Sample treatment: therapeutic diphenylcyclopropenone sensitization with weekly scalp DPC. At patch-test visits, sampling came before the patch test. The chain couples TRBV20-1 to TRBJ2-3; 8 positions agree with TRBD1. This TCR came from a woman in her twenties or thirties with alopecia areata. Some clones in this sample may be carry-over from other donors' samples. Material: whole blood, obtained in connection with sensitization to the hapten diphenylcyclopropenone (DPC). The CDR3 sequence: CSPGQGTDTQYF. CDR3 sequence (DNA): TGCAGTCCGGGACAGGGCACAGATACGCAGTATTTT.